Listed below are T cell receptor beta chains from one sample, sequenced in a study of beta chain features in type 1 diabetes. Using immunoSEQ multiplex PCR, the repertoire was profiled, and TCRdb retains in-frame clones only, with some absent. Counted here are fewer than 70,000 clones, about 64% occurring once; the ten biggest clones make up 0.29%. Input material: stem cell memory CD4+ T cells from blood. The source of these receptors is a woman aged 25 to 39 with type 1 diabetes. Each CDR3 is given with its conserved first and last residue. A D gene is named only where the DNA matches it firmly. For some rows the clone size is stated as once, few or many, or as a class when expanded; others skip it.

TRBJ1-2,TRBD1,.,TRBV10-3,CAISGTGGIGYTF,TGTGCCATCAGTGGGACAGGGGGCATTGGCTACACCTTC
TRBJ1-1,.,.,TRBV19,CASRPGRGETEAFF,TGTGCCAGTAGACCTGGCAGGGGAGAGACTGAAGCTTTCTTT
TRBJ2-1,.,few,TRBV5-1,CASSPMPGAVEQFF,TGCGCCAGCTCCCCGATGCCCGGAGCGGTTGAGCAGTTCTTC
TRBJ1-3,TRBD1,.,TRBV7-3,CASSSGQGTGNTIYF,TGTGCCAGCAGCTCCGGACAGGGGACAGGAAACACCATATATTTT
TRBJ2-1,TRBD1,.,TRBV7-3,CASSSGTGVNEQFF,TGTGCCAGCAGCTCCGGGACAGGGGTCAATGAGCAGTTCTTC
TRBJ1-2,TRBD1,.,TRBV5-4,CASSLDRTGGDYGYTF,TGTGCCAGCAGCTTGGATCGGACAGGGGGCGACTATGGCTACACCTTC
TRBJ2-3,TRBD1,few,TRBV7-9,CASSLGPGQGPDTQYF,TGTGCCAGCAGCTTGGGGCCGGGACAGGGACCAGATACGCAGTATTTT
TRBJ2-7,TRBD2,.,TRBV9,CASSVGAGGSYEQYF,TGTGCCAGCAGCGTAGGAGCGGGAGGCTCCTACGAGCAGTACTTC
TRBJ1-1,.,.,TRBV7-3,CASSLSGQLNTEAFF,TGTGCCAGCAGCTTATCCGGACAGCTGAACACTGAAGCTTTCTTT
TRBJ2-7,.,.,TRBV29-1,CSVEVTYEQYF,TGCAGCGTTGAAGTTACCTACGAGCAGTACTTC
TRBJ2-3,.,few,TRBV29-1,CSVPAFGDTQYF,TGCAGCGTTCCAGCGTTCGGAGATACGCAGTATTTT
TRBJ2-5,TRBD1,.,TRBV5-1,CASSPGQGQETQYF,TGCGCCAGCAGCCCTGGACAGGGCCAAGAGACCCAGTACTTC
TRBJ2-3,TRBD2,.,TRBV6-1,CAGGGEGPTDTQYF,TGTGCCGGGGGGGGAGAGGGCCCCACAGATACGCAGTATTTT
TRBJ1-4,.,.,TRBV5-1,CASSLDSNNEKLFF,TGCGCCAGCAGTCTAGACAGCAATAATGAAAAACTGTTTTTT
TRBJ2-4,.,.,TRBV7-2,CASSFQGGNIQYF,TGTGCCAGCAGCTTCCAGGGGGGAAACATTCAGTACTTC
TRBJ2-7,TRBD2,few,TRBV5-4,CASSGNVAGNVEQYF,TGTGCCAGCAGCGGGAACGTAGCGGGAAATGTCGAGCAGTACTTC
TRBJ2-3,.,.,TRBV7-2,CASSPDKATDTQYF,TGTGCCAGCAGCCCCGACAAGGCGACAGATACGCAGTATTTT
TRBJ2-4,TRBD1,once,TRBV18,CASSPPRTGLAKNIQYF,TGTGCCAGCTCACCACCGAGGACAGGGTTAGCCAAAAACATTCAGTACTTC
TRBJ2-7,TRBD1,.,TRBV29-1,CSVADRDTGQQYF,TGCAGCGTTGCGGACAGGGACACTGGCCAGCAGTACTTC
TRBJ2-5,.,.,TRBV2,CASRVEGQTQYF,TGTGCCAGCAGAGTCGAGGGACAAACCCAGTACTTC
TRBJ2-3,.,.,TRBV13,CASRQVDTQYF,TGTGCCAGCAGGCAGGTAGATACGCAGTATTTT
TRBJ1-2,.,.,TRBV11-3,CASSGYRYGYTF,TGTGCCAGCAGTGGTTACAGATATGGCTACACCTTC
TRBJ1-1,TRBD1,.,TRBV5-1,CASSEGASMNTEAFF,TGCGCCAGCAGCGAGGGGGCCAGCATGAACACTGAAGCTTTCTTT
TRBJ2-7,.,few,TRBV18,CASSPRTPAYEQYF,TGTGCCAGCTCACCTAGGACTCCCGCCTACGAGCAGTACTTC
TRBJ2-1,.,.,TRBV21-1,CASSKAGWTEQFF,TGTGCCAGCAGCAAAGCAGGATGGACAGAGCAGTTCTTC
TRBJ2-7,.,few,TRBV5-1,CASRQSSYEQYF,TGCGCCAGCAGACAGTCCTCCTACGAGCAGTACTTC
TRBJ2-2,.,.,TRBV19,CASSILRENTGELFF,TGTGCCAGTAGTATCCTCCGGGAAAACACCGGGGAGCTGTTTTTT
TRBJ2-7,.,.,TRBV7-8,CASSPARQTSSYEQYF,TGTGCCAGCAGCCCCGCCCGACAGACCAGCTCCTACGAGCAGTACTTC
TRBJ2-2,.,.,TRBV5-6,CASSAGSSTNTGELFF,TGTGCCAGCAGCGCGGGATCTTCCACGAACACCGGGGAGCTGTTTTTT
TRBJ1-5,.,.,TRBV15,CATSRPLQQPQHF,TGTGCCACCAGCAGACCCTTACAACAGCCCCAGCATTTT
TRBJ1-4,.,once,TRBV2,CASKLARATNEKLFF,TGTGCCAGCAAACTTGCTCGCGCAACTAATGAAAAACTGTTTTTT
TRBJ1-3,TRBD1,.,TRBV7-2,CASSSIRGTGSFSGNTIYF,TGTGCCAGCAGCTCGATTAGGGGGACAGGGTCTTTCTCTGGAAACACCATATATTTT
TRBJ2-1,.,.,TRBV18,CASSPTRANEQFF,TGTGCCAGCTCACCAACACGTGCCAATGAGCAGTTCTTC
TRBJ1-2,TRBD1,.,TRBV19,CASLETGGSKYGYTF,TGTGCCAGTCTAGAGACAGGGGGCTCTAAGTATGGCTACACCTTC
TRBJ1-1,.,.,TRBV5-1,CASRTRENTEAFF,TGCGCCAGCAGGACACGGGAGAACACTGAAGCTTTCTTT
TRBJ1-1,TRBD1,.,TRBV6-1,CASRTGGLTEAFF,TGTGCCAGCAGGACAGGGGGCCTCACTGAAGCTTTCTTT
TRBJ2-7,.,.,TRBV11-2,CASSLGTKGFYEQYF,TGTGCCAGCAGCTTAGGGACAAAGGGATTCTACGAGCAGTACTTC